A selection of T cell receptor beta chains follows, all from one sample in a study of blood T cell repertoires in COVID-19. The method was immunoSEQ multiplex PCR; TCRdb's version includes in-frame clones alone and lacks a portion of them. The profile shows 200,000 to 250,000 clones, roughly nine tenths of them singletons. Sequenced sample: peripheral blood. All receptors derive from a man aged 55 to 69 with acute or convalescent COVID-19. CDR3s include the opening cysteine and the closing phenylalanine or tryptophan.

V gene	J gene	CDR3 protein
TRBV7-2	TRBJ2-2	CASSLRLGQPAGELFF
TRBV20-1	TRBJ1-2	CSASAPGQGAGYGYTF
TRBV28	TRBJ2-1	CASSLRGAGRSYNEQFF
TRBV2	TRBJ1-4	CASGQPPVEKLFF
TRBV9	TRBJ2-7	CASSVAPSPSATYEQYF
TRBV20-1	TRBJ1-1	CSARDDTEAFF
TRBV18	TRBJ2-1	CASSPPTGGRFHEQFF
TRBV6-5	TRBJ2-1	CASSYWDSRTPEQFF
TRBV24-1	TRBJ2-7	CATGQGDEQYF
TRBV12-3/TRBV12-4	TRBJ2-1	CASSPSSLNEQFF
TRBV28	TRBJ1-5	CASSRPGGWGQPQHF
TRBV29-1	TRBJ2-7	CSAEGVNEQYF
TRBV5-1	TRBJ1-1	CASSFGGTSNTEAFF
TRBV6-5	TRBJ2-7	CASSRDSRSAYEQYF
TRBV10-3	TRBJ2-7	CAISGGPRGGEQYF
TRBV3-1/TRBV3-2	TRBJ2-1	CASSPRRTSGRREQFF
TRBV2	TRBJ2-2	CASKEAVNTGELFF
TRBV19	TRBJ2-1	CASSIAGEGNEQFF
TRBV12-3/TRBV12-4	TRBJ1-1	CASKGMRVGEAFF
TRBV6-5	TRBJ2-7	CASSYSTGGGSEQYF
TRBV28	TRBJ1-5	CASSLPRTRSNQPQHF
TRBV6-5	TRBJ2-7	CASSYSPQGATLEQYF
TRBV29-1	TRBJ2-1	CSASGSGSYNEQFF
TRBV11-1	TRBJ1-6	CASSARQGSESPLHF
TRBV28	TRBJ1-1	CASSGLVYEAFF
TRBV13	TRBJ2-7	CASSRRLELKSYF
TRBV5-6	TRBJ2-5	CASSFETGGAWETQYF
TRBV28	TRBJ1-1	CASSPATGLNTEAFF
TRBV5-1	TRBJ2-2	CASSFGTGGIGELFF
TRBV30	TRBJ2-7	CAWSPGTGSYEQYF
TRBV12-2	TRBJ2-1	CASRELGRVSGEYNEQFF
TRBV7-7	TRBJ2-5	CASSLNIPETQYF
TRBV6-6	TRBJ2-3	CASSPPRTSTDTQYF
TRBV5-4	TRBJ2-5	CASSWSSGQETQYF
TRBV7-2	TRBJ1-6	CASSLDSYNSPLHF